These 31 T cell receptor beta chains originate from one sample sequenced in a study of beta chain features in type 1 diabetes. As every portion of the isolated RNA was reverse transcribed, the sequencing read expressed TCRB transcripts. The method was immunoSEQ multiplex PCR; TCRdb's version includes in-frame clones alone and lacks a portion of them. Of hundreds of thousands of clones listed, roughly a sixth are singletons. Source material: naive CD4+ T cells from blood. The receptors shown here come from a man aged 18 to 29 in good health.

V gene TRBV2 combines with J gene TRBJ2-7, with D uncertain. The CDR3 consists of 12 residues. CDR1 is SNHLY and CDR2 is FYNNEI in the germline V gene. Between the trimmed V and J ends, which lost 8 bases and 2 bases, there was a span of 10 bases. The CDR3 sequence is CASSEYTYEQYF. The CDR3 DNA sequence: TGTGCCAGCTCCGAGTACACCTACGAGCAGTACTTC.

This clone was seen only a few times. This chain connects TRBV9 to TRBJ2-2; TRBD1 agrees at 8 bases. Germline assignment: CDR1 SGDLS and CDR2 YYNGEE. V was pared by 4 bases and J by 7 bases, with 6 bases of the junction left unmatched. CDR3 length: 14 amino acids. In nucleotides, the CDR3 is TGTGCCAGCAGCAGACGGACAGGGTTCGGGGAGCTGTTTTTT. Translated, it gives CASSRRTGFGELFF.

This clone was seen a few times. The chain uses TRBV4-3 and TRBJ2-3; 11 bases map to TRBD1. V shed 0 bases, J shed 5 bases, and the junction held 4 bases outside the gene matches. CDR1 and CDR2 from the germline V gene are LGHNA and YSLEER. The CDR3 sequence is 16 residues long. Here the CDR3 DNA reads TGCGCCAGCAGCCAAGAAAAGGGACAGGGGGAAGATACGCAGTATTTT. It specifies CASSQEKGQGEDTQYF.

This clone turned up a few times. The gene calls are TRBV7-2 and TRBJ2-1; possibly TRBD1 or TRBD2 for D (5 bases each). V was cut by 2 bases and J by 5 bases, with 10 bases left in between. CDR1 and CDR2 from the germline V gene are SGHTA and FQGNSA. The CDR3 consists of 14 residues. The CDR3 sequence is CASSLTRDDNEQFF. CDR3 nucleotide sequence: TGTGCCAGCAGCTTAACACGGGACGACAATGAGCAGTTCTTC. The full variable domain, its missing parts supplied by reference TRBV7-2 and TRBJ2-1, is GAGVSQSPSNKVTEKGKDVELRCDPISGHTALYWYRQSLGQGLEFLIYFQGNSAPDKSGLPSDRFSAERTGGSVSTLTIQRTQQEDSAVYLCASSLTRDDNEQFFGPGTRLTVL.

This clone was observed a few times. The CDR3, as DNA: TGTGCCAGCAGCTACCGGACAGGTACCACACAGACCCAGTACTTC. Protein: CASSYRTGTTQTQYF. This chain joins TRBV7-2 and TRBJ2-5; 7 bases fit TRBD1. The J segment lost 6 bases and the V segment lost 4 bases, leaving 11 bases of the junction unmatched. Germline V gene data show CDR1 as SGHTA and CDR2 as FQGNSA. The CDR3 length is 15 residues.

The chain uses TRBV18 and TRBJ2-3; no clear D. The CDR3 sequence is 17 residues long. Germline assignment: CDR1 KGHSH and CDR2 LQKENI. V gave up 4 bases and J gave up 4 bases, with 21 bases separating them. The CDR3 loop is CASSLRLPPTWADTQYF. DNA for the CDR3: TGTGCCAGCTCACTACGTCTCCCCCCCACCTGGGCAGATACGCAGTATTTT.

The chain uses TRBV27 and TRBJ2-7; TRBD1 aligns across 9 bases. V was clipped by 6 bases and J by 3 bases; unmatched bases: 3. The CDR3 runs to 13 residues. CDR1 is MNHEY, CDR2 SMNVEV, per germline (reference sequence). CDR3 DNA sequence: TGTGCCAGCAGAAGGACAGGGGTCTACGAGCAGTACTTC. It yields the protein CASRRTGVYEQYF.

The V and J genes are TRBV4-2 and TRBJ1-1; perhaps TRBD1 as D (6 bases). CDR1 is LGHNA and CDR2 is YNFKEQ in the germline V gene. The CDR3 extends over 15 amino acids. V was clipped by 0 bases and J by 4 bases, with 12 bases between them. CDR3 DNA sequence: TGTGCCAGCAGCCAAGAGGGGGGCTATCGCACTGAAGCTTTCTTT. Protein sequence: CASSQEGGYRTEAFF.

The rearrangement links TRBV4-1 to TRBJ2-3; TRBD1 aligns across 7 bases. Germline V gene data show CDR1 as MGHRA and CDR2 as YSYEKL. After removal of 1 base from V and 6 bases from J, the junction contained 16 bases not matched to a gene. The CDR3 is made up of 18 amino acids. CDR3 nucleotide sequence: TGCGCCAGCAGCCAAGGGGACAGATCTCCCCCACGGGCGGATACGCAGTATTTT. It is translated as CASSQGDRSPPRADTQYF.

The sample holds a few counts of this clone. CDR3: CASSSGGSGYTF. CDR3 coding DNA: TGTGCCAGCAGTAGCGGGGGCTCTGGCTACACCTTC. This sequence joins TRBV28 and TRBJ1-2, with D possibly matching TRBD1 (6 bases). The CDR3 has 12 residues. Germline V lookup: CDR1 MDHEN, CDR2 SYDVKM. Trimming shortened V by 5 bases and J by 7 bases, and 11 bases separated the two germline ends.

There are a few counts of this clone. J is TRBJ2-5 and V is TRBV9, with D maybe TRBD2 (6 bases). The CDR3 is 14 amino acids. The germline CDR1 and CDR2 sequences are SGDLS and YYNGEE. The germline V and J ends were trimmed by 3 bases and 5 bases, with 14 bases remaining between them. The CDR3 spells CASSAGLSGETQYF. CDR3 sequence (DNA): TGTGCCAGCAGCGCGGGACTCTCCGGGGAGACCCAGTACTTC.

This clone has just a few counts. The chain joins TRBV6-6 to TRBJ2-5, with D unclear. This CDR3 is 14 amino acids long. The germline V gene encodes CDR1 MNHNY and CDR2 SVGAGI (reference sequence). V gave up 0 bases and J gave up 4 bases, with 9 bases separating them. CDR3 nucleotides: TGTGCCAGCAGTTACTCGATTTGGGGAGAGACCCAGTACTTC. It yields the protein CASSYSIWGETQYF.

The chain recombines TRBV7-9 with TRBJ1-1; D call uncertain. Between the trimmed V and J ends, which lost 4 bases and 1 base, there was a span of 16 bases. The CDR3 has 16 residues. From germline, CDR1 is SEHNR and CDR2 FQNEAQ (reference sequence). The CDR3 reads CASSSRERTGNTEAFF. The CDR3 DNA follows: TGTGCCAGCAGCTCCCGGGAAAGGACGGGGAACACTGAAGCTTTCTTT.

The J gene is TRBJ2-5, the V gene TRBV25-1, with 11 positions matching TRBD1. J lost 2 bases, V lost 6 bases, and 5 bases had no gene match. From germline, CDR1 is MGHDK and CDR2 SYGVNS. CDR3 size: 15 residues. The CDR3 DNA reads as TGTGCCAGCAGAGGGACAGGGGGAGGTCAAGAGACCCAGTACTTC. Its protein is CASRGTGGGQETQYF.

This clone occurred a few times. The J gene is TRBJ2-1, the V gene TRBV5-4, with TRBD2 matching 11 bases. The CDR3 loop spans 16 amino acids. Germline values: CDR1 SGHNT, CDR2 YYREEE (reference sequence). The trim removed 3 bases at V and 1 base at J, leaving 3 bases unmatched. CDR3 sequence: CASSSPSGRSYNEQFF. The CDR3, as DNA: TGTGCCAGCAGCTCACCTAGCGGGAGGTCCTACAATGAGCAGTTCTTC.

The rearrangement links TRBV5-1 to TRBJ2-3, with D possibly matching TRBD2 (5 bases). The V end was cut by 0 bases, the J end by 0 bases, with 8 bases between. In germline, CDR1 is SGHRS, CDR2 YFSETQ. CDR3 length equals 15 residues. CDR3 nucleotide sequence: TGCGCCAGCAGCTTGGCTCCGGGAAGCACAGATACGCAGTATTTT. Residues: CASSLAPGSTDTQYF.

The rearrangement uses TRBV27 and TRBJ2-5, with D uncertain. The CDR3 totals 13 residues. CDR1 MNHEY and CDR2 SMNVEV come from the germline V gene (reference sequence). The V end lost 3 bases, the J end lost 0 bases, and 5 bases lay between the germline ends. DNA of the CDR3: TGTGCCAGCAGTTTTCTGTACCAAGAGACCCAGTACTTC. It translates to CASSFLYQETQYF.

In this sample, this clone turned up a few times. J is TRBJ2-1 and V is TRBV28; 8 bases are a match to TRBD2. Trimming removed 2 bases from V and 0 bases from J; junction bases left unmatched: 6. This CDR3 contains 17 residues. Germline assignment: CDR1 MDHEN and CDR2 SYDVKM. The CDR3 sequence is CASSLAGGRSSYNEQFF. CDR3 coding DNA: TGTGCCAGCAGTTTAGCGGGGGGACGAAGCTCCTACAATGAGCAGTTCTTC.

J is TRBJ2-6 and V is TRBV6-5, with a possible D match to TRBD1 (5 bases). The V and J ends lost 5 bases and 3 bases respectively, with 8 bases between them. Germline assignment: CDR1 MNHEY and CDR2 SVGAGI. This CDR3 comprises 14 residues. The CDR3 DNA is TGTGCCAGCAGTGTGACAGTTGGGGCCAACGTCCTGACTTTC. Its translation: CASSVTVGANVLTF.

This clone was counted between two and nine times. The chain's CDR3 is CASSLWKGANYGYTF. The CDR3 nucleotides read TGTGCCAGCAGCTTGTGGAAGGGGGCCAACTATGGCTACACCTTC. The rearrangement joins TRBV5-4 to TRBJ1-2, with 7 bases fitting TRBD1. Germline V CDR1 and CDR2: SGHNT, YYREEE (reference sequence). The CDR3 runs 15 residues. The V and J ends lost 1 base and 2 bases, in that order; junction bases with no gene match: 5.

A few counts support this clone. This chain uses TRBV14 with TRBJ2-1, with no clear D. This CDR3 has 17 amino acids. From germline, CDR1 is SGHDN and CDR2 FVKESK. V lost 0 bases, J lost 2 bases, and 14 bases lay in between. CDR3 sequence reads: CASSQDIRSLTYNEQFF. The CDR3 region has the DNA TGTGCCAGCAGCCAAGATATAAGGAGCCTAACCTACAATGAGCAGTTCTTC.

This rearrangement joins TRBV7-9 to TRBJ2-7; 11 nucleotides align to TRBD1. The CDR3 runs 14 residues. The germline V gene encodes CDR1 SEHNR and CDR2 FQNEAQ (reference sequence). V trimming: 5 bases; J trimming: 7 bases; junction bases outside the gene matches: 7. CDR3 in amino acids: CASSEPDRGREQYF. The CDR3 bases are TGTGCCAGCAGCGAACCGGACAGGGGGCGAGAGCAGTACTTC.

This clone was picked up a small number of times. The rearrangement links TRBV5-1 to TRBJ2-3; D may be TRBD1 or TRBD2 (5 bases each). The CDR3 runs to 16 residues. V shed 0 bases and J shed 2 bases, with 13 bases lying between them. Germline assignment: CDR1 SGHRS and CDR2 YFSETQ. The CDR3 DNA sequence: TGCGCCAGCAGCTTGGATCGGGGCAGTCCCACAGATACGCAGTATTTT. This gives the protein CASSLDRGSPTDTQYF.

V gene TRBV7-9 combines with J gene TRBJ1-2; TRBD1 agrees at 7 bases. V shed 5 bases, J shed 4 bases, and the junction held 1 base outside the gene matches. CDR1 is SEHNR, CDR2 FQNEAQ, per germline (reference sequence). The CDR3 loop spans 12 amino acids. CDR3 region: CASSDRAYGYTF. CDR3 nucleotide sequence: TGTGCCAGCAGCGACAGGGCCTATGGCTACACCTTC.

This clone has more than one count but fewer than ten. The rearrangement uses TRBV2 and TRBJ2-3; D perhaps matches TRBD2 (5 bases). CDR3 length: 12 residues. Per the germline V gene, CDR1 is SNHLY and CDR2 is FYNNEI. V was pared by 6 bases and J by 8 bases, with 12 bases between. The CDR3 region has the DNA TGTGCCAGCAGAATTAGCGAGGGTACGCAGTATTTT. Translating it yields CASRISEGTQYF.

The genes are TRBV7-2 and TRBJ1-1; no clear D. Between the trimmed V and J ends, which lost 5 bases and 14 bases, there was a span of 21 bases. This CDR3 is 13 amino acids long. Per germline, CDR1 SGHTA and CDR2 FQGNSA. In DNA, the CDR3 is TGTGCCAGCAGCGCGGACCCACCCGGGGATAGGTTCTTT. It translates to CASSADPPGDRFF.

A few counts support this clone. The chain links TRBV10-3 to TRBJ2-1; D is possibly TRBD1 or TRBD2 (5 bases each). V was shortened by 5 bases and J by 2 bases, with 13 bases between the two germline ends. This CDR3 has 15 amino acids. Looked up from germline, CDR1 is ENHRY and CDR2 is SYGVKD. The CDR3 is CAISTGTQAYNEQFF. Written as DNA, the CDR3 is TGTGCCATCAGTACCGGGACCCAGGCCTACAATGAGCAGTTCTTC.

This clone was recorded a few times. CDR3 protein: CASSFGQVLSGNTIYF. DNA of the CDR3: TGTGCCAGCAGCTTTGGACAGGTGCTCTCTGGAAACACCATATATTTT. The rearrangement joins TRBV13 to TRBJ1-3; 7 bases map to TRBD1. V gave up 3 bases and J gave up 0 bases; unmatched junction bases: 5. The CDR3 is 16 residues long. Germline-derived CDR1 and CDR2 are PRHDT and FYEKMQ (reference sequence).

Comments on this clone: This same CDR3 is encoded by further DNA sequences in the sample. J is TRBJ2-6 and V is TRBV9, with D hard to call. Germline loops: CDR1 SGDLS, CDR2 YYNGEE. Trimming left V 1 base short and J 0 bases short, with 5 bases between. CDR3 size: 15 residues. CDR3 loop: CASSVRSSGANVLTF. In DNA form, the CDR3 reads TGTGCCAGCAGCGTACGAAGCTCTGGGGCCAACGTCCTGACTTTC.

The rearrangement joins TRBV9 to TRBJ2-5; 9 bases are a match to TRBD2. This CDR3 comprises 15 residues. The V gene's germline CDR1 is SGDLS and CDR2 YYNGEE. J lost 2 bases, V lost 0 bases, and 2 bases had no gene match. CDR3 residues: CASSVALAGQETQYF. The CDR3, as DNA: TGTGCCAGCAGCGTAGCCCTAGCGGGACAAGAGACCCAGTACTTC.

Turning to this clone: The same CDR3 can be traced to other DNA sequences in this sample. This chain uses TRBV28 with TRBJ1-5; 9 bases line up with TRBD1. The CDR3 has 13 residues. Trimming cost V 6 bases and J 6 bases; bases outside gene matches: 3. The V gene's germline CDR1 is MDHEN and CDR2 SYDVKM. The CDR3 spells CASRGQGSQPQHF. CDR3 DNA sequence: TGTGCCAGCAGGGGACAGGGAAGTCAGCCCCAGCATTTT.